This T cell receptor beta chain came from a study of CD8 T cells in ankylosing spondylitis. This clonotype has only a few counts. Its antigen is unknown. Quantitative 5'-RACE with molecular barcodes was used to make the TCR beta libraries. TCRdb processed the 5' RACE reads anew with MiXCR; each CDR3 protein has one entry. In the table there are under 450,000 distinct CDR3 sequences, roughly 17% of which are singletons. Study results and limitations: Clones linked to disease were reported to show significant enrichment in matched ankylosing spondylitis synovial fluid. Made up of under 10 highly homologous variants, a TCR beta motif appeared characteristic of ankylosing spondylitis blood.

Sequences were obtained from blood, either unsorted or a sorted T cell fraction (not recorded which). The sequence was obtained from a male donor with ankylosing spondylitis.

As DNA, the CDR3 is TGTGCCAGCAGTTTACAGGGTGAATACTACGAGCAGTACTTC. This gives the protein CASSLQGEYYEQYF. This chain links TRBV27 with TRBJ2-7, with a tentative D call TRBD1 (5 bases). The CDR3 spans 14 residues. Germline CDR1 and CDR2: MNHEY and SMNVEV (reference sequence). V was pared by 2 bases and J by 3 bases, with 11 bases between.